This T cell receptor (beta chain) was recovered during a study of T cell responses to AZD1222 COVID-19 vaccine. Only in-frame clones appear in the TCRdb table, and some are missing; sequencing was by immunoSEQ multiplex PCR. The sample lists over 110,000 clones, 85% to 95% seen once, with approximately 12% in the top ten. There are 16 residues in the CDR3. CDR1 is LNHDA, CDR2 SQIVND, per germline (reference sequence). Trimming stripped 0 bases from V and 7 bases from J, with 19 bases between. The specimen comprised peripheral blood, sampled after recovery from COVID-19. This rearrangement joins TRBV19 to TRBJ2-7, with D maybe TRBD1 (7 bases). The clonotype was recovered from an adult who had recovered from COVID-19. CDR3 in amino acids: CASSIDRMEGAKEQYF. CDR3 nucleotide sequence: TGTGCCAGTAGTATAGATCGGATGGAGGGGGCAAAAGAGCAGTACTTC.